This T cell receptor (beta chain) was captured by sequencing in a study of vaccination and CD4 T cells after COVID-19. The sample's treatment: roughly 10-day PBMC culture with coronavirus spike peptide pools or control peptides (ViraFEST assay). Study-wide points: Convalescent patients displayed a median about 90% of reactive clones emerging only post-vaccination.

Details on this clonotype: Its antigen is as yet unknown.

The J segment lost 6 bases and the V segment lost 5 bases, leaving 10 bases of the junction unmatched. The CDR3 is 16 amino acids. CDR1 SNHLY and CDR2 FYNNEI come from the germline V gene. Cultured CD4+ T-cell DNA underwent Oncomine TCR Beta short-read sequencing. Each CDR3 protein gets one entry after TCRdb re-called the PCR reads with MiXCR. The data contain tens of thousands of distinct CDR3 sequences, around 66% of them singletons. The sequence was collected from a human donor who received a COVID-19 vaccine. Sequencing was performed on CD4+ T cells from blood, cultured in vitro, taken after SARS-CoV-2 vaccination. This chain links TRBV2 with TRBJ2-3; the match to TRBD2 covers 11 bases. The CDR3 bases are TGTGCCAGCAGTCAACTATCTAGCGGGGGGCTGGATACGCAGTATTTT. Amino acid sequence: CASSQLSSGGLDTQYF.